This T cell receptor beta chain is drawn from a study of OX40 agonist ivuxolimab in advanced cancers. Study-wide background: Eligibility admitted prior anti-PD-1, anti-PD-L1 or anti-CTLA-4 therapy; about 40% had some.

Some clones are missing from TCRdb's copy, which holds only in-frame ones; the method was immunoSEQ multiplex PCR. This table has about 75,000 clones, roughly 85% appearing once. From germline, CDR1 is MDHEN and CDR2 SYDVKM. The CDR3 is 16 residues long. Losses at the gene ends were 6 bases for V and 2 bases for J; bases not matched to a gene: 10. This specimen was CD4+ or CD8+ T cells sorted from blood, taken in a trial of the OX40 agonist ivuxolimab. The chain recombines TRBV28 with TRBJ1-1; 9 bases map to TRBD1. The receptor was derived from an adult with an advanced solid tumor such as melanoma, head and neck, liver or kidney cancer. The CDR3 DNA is TGTGCCAGCAGACGGGACAGGGTAGGAGAAAACACTGAAGCTTTCTTT. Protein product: CASRRDRVGENTEAFF.